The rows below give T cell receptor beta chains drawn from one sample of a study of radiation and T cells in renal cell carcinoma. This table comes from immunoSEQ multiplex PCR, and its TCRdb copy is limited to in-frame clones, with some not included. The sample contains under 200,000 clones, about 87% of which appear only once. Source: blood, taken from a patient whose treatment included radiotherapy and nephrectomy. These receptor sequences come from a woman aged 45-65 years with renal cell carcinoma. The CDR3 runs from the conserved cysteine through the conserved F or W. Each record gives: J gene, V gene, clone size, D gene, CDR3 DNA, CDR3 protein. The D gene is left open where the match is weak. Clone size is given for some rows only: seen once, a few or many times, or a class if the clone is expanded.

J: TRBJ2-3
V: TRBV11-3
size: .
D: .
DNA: TGTGCCAGCAGCCCCCGGTCAGGAGGCGGAACAGATACGCAGTATTTT
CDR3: CASSPRSGGGTDTQYF

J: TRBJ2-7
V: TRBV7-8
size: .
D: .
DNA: TGTGCCAGCAGCTTAACAAACAGTTACGAGCAGTACTTC
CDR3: CASSLTNSYEQYF

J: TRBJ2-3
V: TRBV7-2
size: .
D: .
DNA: TGTGCCAGCAGCATTAGGGGGACACGTCGCACAGATACGCAGTATTTT
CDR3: CASSIRGTRRTDTQYF

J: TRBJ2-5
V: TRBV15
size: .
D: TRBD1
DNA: TGTGCCACCAGCCAGCAATTACAGGGGGGAGAGACCCAGTACTTC
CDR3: CATSQQLQGGETQYF

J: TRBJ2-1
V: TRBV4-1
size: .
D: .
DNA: TGCGCCAGCAGCCAAGATCTTCTTTCGGGACACGTCAATGAGCAGTTCTTC
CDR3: CASSQDLLSGHVNEQFF

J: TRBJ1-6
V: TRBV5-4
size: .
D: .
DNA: TGTGCCAGCAGCCGGGACGATTTCTCCTATAATTCACCCCTCCACTTT
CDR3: CASSRDDFSYNSPLHF

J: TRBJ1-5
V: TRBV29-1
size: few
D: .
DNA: TGCAGCGTTGGTGGCGATCAGCCCCAGCATTTT
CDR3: CSVGGDQPQHF

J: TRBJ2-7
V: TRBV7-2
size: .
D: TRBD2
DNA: TGTGCCAGCAGCTGGGGGGGGAACCCCTACGAGCAGTACTTC
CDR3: CASSWGGNPYEQYF

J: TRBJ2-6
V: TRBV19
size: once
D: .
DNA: TGTGCCAGTAGTAGGATGTCTGGGGCCAACGTCCTGACTTTC
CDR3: CASSRMSGANVLTF

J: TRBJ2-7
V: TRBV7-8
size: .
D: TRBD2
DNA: TGTGCCAGCAGCTTAAGGACTAGTGGAGGGGTTCGAGGAGAGCAGTACTTC
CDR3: CASSLRTSGGVRGEQYF

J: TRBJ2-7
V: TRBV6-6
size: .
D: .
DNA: TGTGCCAGCAGTTACTCGGGGGCTGGCGAGCAGTACTTC
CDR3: CASSYSGAGEQYF

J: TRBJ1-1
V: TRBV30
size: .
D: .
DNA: TGTGCCTGGAGTGCTATTTCGGGGACTGAAGCTTTCTTT
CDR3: CAWSAISGTEAFF

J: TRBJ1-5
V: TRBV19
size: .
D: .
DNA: TGTGCCAGCACTGACAGCGGCGATGGCAATCAGCCCCAGCATTTT
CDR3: CASTDSGDGNQPQHF

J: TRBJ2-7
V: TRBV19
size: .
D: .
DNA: TGTGCCAGTAGTATACCCGGGGGAAGCTCCTACGAGCAGTACTTC
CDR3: CASSIPGGSSYEQYF

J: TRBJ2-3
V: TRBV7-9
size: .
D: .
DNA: TGTGCCAGCAGCCCGGGCGGGCAAAATACGCAGTATTTT
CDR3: CASSPGGQNTQYF

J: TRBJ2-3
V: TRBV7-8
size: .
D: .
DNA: TGTGCCAGCAGAATATACCCCTCCGGGCTTCTTACTAGCACAGATACGCAGTATTTT
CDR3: CASRIYPSGLLTSTDTQYF

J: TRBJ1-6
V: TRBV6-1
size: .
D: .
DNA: TGTGCCAGCAGTGAAAGAGGGGAATCACCCCTCCACTTT
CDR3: CASSERGESPLHF

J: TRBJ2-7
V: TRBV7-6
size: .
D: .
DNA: TGTGCCAGCAGCTTAGAGGTGACAGGTGGCCACGAGCAGTACTTC
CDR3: CASSLEVTGGHEQYF

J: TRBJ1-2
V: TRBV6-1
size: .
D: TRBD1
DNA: TGTGCCAGCAGTGAAAATCTGGGACAGCCTTGGGGCTACACCTTC
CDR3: CASSENLGQPWGYTF

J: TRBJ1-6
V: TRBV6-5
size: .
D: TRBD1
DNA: TGTGCCAGCAGTGGCGGCCGGGACAGGGTCTCACCCCTCCACTTT
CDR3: CASSGGRDRVSPLHF

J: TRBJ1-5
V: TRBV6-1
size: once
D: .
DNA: TGTGCCAGCAGTGAGGGTGGGGGTTATCAGCCCCAGCATTTT
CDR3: CASSEGGGYQPQHF

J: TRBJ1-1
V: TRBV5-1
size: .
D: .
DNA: TGCGCCAGCAGCTTGGACACCCTGAACACTGAAGCTTTCTTT
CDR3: CASSLDTLNTEAFF